These 7 T cell receptor beta chains were sequenced from one sample in a study of blood T cell repertoires in COVID-19. Generated by immunoSEQ multiplex PCR, the TCRdb table keeps only in-frame clones and is missing some. The profile covers 25,000 or so clones, with roughly 83% appearing a single time and around 25% taken by the ten largest. Sequencing was carried out using peripheral blood. These receptor sequences come from a man between 65 and 85 years old with active COVID-19.

The chain recombines TRBV5-4 with TRBJ2-1, with D maybe TRBD2 (6 bases). This CDR3 is built from 16 residues. Germline assignment: CDR1 SGHNT and CDR2 YYREEE (reference sequence). The germline V and J ends were trimmed by 4 bases and 4 bases, with 18 bases remaining between them. Here the CDR3 reads CASSPPGGALYNEQFF. The CDR3 nucleotides are TGTGCCAGCAGCCCCCCGGGCGGGGCCTTGTACAATGAGCAGTTCTTC. Full variable domain (missing parts from reference TRBV5-4 and TRBJ2-1): ETGVTQSPTHLIKTRGQQVTLRCSSQSGHNTVSWYQQALGQGPQFIFQYYREEENGRGNFPPRFSGLQFPNYSSELNVNALELDDSALYLCASSPPGGALYNEQFFGPGTRLTVL.

This clone was recorded only once. The chain carries TRBV5-1 and TRBJ1-1, with TRBD1 as a possible D gene (6 bases). CDR1 and CDR2 from the germline V gene are SGHRS and YFSETQ. Trimming removed 4 bases at V and 6 bases at J, with 16 bases between. The CDR3 length is 14 residues. The CDR3 sequence: CASSVQGYPAEAFF. The DNA for the CDR3 is TGCGCCAGCAGCGTTCAGGGGTACCCCGCTGAAGCTTTCTTT.

The chain is built from TRBV7-9 and TRBJ2-7; 9 bases are shared with TRBD1. This CDR3 comprises 14 residues. J gave up 5 bases and V 4 bases, and 6 bases lay outside the gene matches. Germline lookup yields CDR1 SEHNR and CDR2 FQNEAQ (reference sequence). CDR3 in amino acids: CASSSPGQGNEQYF. CDR3 bases: TGTGCCAGCAGCTCACCCGGACAGGGGAACGAGCAGTACTTC.

The CDR3 bases are TGTGCCAGCAGCTTGGGAGGCGCAGGGAGGGGGGAGCTGTTTTTT. Translating it yields CASSLGGAGRGELFF. This chain connects TRBV5-4 to TRBJ2-2; D perhaps matches TRBD2 (6 bases). The CDR3 sequence is 15 residues long. Deletions cut 0 bases from V and 8 bases from J, with 14 bases between. CDR1 SGHNT and CDR2 YYREEE come from the germline V gene (reference sequence).

The genes are TRBV7-3 and TRBJ2-3, with D maybe TRBD2 (6 bases). From germline, CDR1 is SGHTA and CDR2 FQGTGA. This CDR3 is 13 amino acids long. V dropped 0 bases and J dropped 5 bases, with 6 bases sitting between them. This CDR3 reads CASSLTSGDTQYF. CDR3 in DNA: TGTGCCAGCAGCTTAACTAGCGGAGATACGCAGTATTTT.

This clone was observed a single time. The V and J genes are TRBV3-1 (or the pseudogene TRBV3-2) and TRBJ2-5; tentative D call: TRBD2 (6 bases). Per germline, CDR1 LGHDT and CDR2 YNNKEL (reference sequence). This CDR3 has 16 amino acids. V lost 4 bases and J 4 bases, leaving 19 bases between the germline ends. The CDR3 bases are TGTGCCAGCAGCCCGGGACTCGGTCCTAACGGAGAGACCCAGTACTTC. Its translation is CASSPGLGPNGETQYF.

The chain employs TRBV5-4 and TRBJ2-1; 9 nucleotides match TRBD2. The CDR3 consists of 19 residues. V gave up 0 bases and J gave up 1 base; unmatched junction bases: 11. CDR1 and CDR2 (germline): SGHNT, YYREEE (reference sequence). In nucleotides, the CDR3 is TGTGCCAGCAGCTTGGCTATTGGCGGGGGGGCCATGTCCTACAATGAGCAGTTCTTC. It encodes CASSLAIGGGAMSYNEQFF.